Detailed here is one T cell receptor (beta chain). The data belong to a study of blood T cell repertoires in COVID-19. On the study more broadly: Nucleic acid was either cDNA or gDNA, and it came from T cells, B-cell-depleted T cells, or PBMCs.

Original processing notes: By means of reference gene primer amplification, nucleated cell counts were estimated. TCRdb's copy holds only in-frame clones and misses some; the assay was immunoSEQ multiplex PCR. Clone size and V and J calls were adopted from that table, with D and trimming inferred from the DNA. The table lists 120,000 or so clones, more than 80% of them singletons. In germline, CDR1 is SGHNT, CDR2 YYREEE (reference sequence). There are 13 residues in the CDR3. With 1 base removed from V and 5 bases from J, the gap between germline ends came to 10 bases. The material sequenced was peripheral blood. This TCR was sampled from a middle-aged man with acute or convalescent COVID-19. The rearrangement uses TRBV5-4 and TRBJ2-7; no firm D call. As DNA, the CDR3 is TGTGCCAGCAGCTTGCTACAGAACGACGAGCAGTACTTC. Protein sequence: CASSLLQNDEQYF. Supplemented by reference TRBV5-4 and TRBJ2-7, the full variable domain reads ETGVTQSPTHLIKTRGQQVTLRCSSQSGHNTVSWYQQALGQGPQFIFQYYREEENGRGNFPPRFSGLQFPNYSSELNVNALELDDSALYLCASSLLQNDEQYFGPGTRLTVT.